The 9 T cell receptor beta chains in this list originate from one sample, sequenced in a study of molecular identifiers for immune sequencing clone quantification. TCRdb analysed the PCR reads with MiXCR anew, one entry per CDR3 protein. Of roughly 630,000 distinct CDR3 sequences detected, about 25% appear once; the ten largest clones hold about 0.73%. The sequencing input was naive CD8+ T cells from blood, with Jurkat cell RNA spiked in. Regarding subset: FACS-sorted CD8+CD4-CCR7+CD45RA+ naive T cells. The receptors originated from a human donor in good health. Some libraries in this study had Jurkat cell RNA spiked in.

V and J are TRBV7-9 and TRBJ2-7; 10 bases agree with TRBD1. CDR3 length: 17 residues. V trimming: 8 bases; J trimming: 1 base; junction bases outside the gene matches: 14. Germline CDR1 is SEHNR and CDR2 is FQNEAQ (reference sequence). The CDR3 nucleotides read TGTGCCAGCTGCTCTAACTCGGGACAGGGGACGTCCTACGAGCAGTACTTC. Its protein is CASCSNSGQGTSYEQYF.

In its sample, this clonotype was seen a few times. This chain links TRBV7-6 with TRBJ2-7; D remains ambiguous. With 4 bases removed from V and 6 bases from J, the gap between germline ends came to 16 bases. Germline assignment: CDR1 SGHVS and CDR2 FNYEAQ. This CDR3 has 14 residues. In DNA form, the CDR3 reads TGTGCCAGCAGCTCTCGGATCCCTCCTGGCGAGCAGTACTTC. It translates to CASSSRIPPGEQYF.

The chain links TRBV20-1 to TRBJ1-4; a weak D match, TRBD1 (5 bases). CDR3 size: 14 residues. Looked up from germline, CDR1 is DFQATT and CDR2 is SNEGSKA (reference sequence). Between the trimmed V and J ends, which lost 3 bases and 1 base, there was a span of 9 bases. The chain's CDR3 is CSASGGGTNEKLFF. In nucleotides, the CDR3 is TGCAGTGCTAGTGGGGGAGGAACTAATGAAAAACTGTTTTTT.

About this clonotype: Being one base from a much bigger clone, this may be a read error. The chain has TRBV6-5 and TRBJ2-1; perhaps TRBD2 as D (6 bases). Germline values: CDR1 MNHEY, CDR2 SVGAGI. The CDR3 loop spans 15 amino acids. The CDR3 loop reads CASKGPGVRSNEHFF. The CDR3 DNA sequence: TGTGCCAGCAAAGGGCCGGGGGTTAGGTCGAATGAGCACTTCTTC.

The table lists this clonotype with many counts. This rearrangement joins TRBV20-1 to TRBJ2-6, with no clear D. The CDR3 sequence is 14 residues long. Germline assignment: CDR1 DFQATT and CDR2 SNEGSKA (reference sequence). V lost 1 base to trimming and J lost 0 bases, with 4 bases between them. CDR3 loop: CSARGVSGANVLTF. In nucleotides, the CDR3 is TGCAGTGCTAGAGGCGTCTCTGGGGCCAACGTCCTGACTTTC.

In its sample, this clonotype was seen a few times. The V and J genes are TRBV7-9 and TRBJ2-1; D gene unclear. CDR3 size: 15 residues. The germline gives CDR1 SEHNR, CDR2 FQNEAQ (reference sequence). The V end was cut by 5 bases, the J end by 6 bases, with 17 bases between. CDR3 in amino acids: CASSPIGIGSNEQFF. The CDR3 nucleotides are TGTGCCAGCAGCCCTATCGGTATTGGAAGCAATGAGCAGTTCTTC. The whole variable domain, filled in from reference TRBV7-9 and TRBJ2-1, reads DTGVSQNPRHKITKRGQNVTFRCDPISEHNRLYWYRQTLGQGPEFLTYFQNEAQLEKSRLLSDRFSAERPKGSFSTLEIQRTEQGDSAMYLCASSPIGIGSNEQFFGPGTRLTVL.

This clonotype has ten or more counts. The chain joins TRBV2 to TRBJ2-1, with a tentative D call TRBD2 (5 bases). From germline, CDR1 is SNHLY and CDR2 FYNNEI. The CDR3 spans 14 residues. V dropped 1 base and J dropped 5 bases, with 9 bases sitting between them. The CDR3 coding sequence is TGTGCCAGCAGTGAAGGTCGGAGGAACAATGAGCAGTTCTTC. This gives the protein CASSEGRRNNEQFF.

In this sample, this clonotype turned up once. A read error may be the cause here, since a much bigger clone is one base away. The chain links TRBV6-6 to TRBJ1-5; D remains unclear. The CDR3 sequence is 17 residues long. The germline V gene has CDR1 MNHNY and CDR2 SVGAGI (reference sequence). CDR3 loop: CASGYSISGLGNQPQHF. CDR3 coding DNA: TGTGCCAGCGGTTACTCGATATCTGGGCTTGGCAATCAGCCCCAGCATTTT.

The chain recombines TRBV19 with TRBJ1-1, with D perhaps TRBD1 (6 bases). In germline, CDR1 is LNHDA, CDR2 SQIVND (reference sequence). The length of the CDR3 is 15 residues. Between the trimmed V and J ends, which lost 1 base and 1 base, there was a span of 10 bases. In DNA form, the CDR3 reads TGTGCCAGTAGTATAGTGGGGGGCTCGAACACTGAAGCTTTCTTT. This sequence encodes CASSIVGGSNTEAFF.